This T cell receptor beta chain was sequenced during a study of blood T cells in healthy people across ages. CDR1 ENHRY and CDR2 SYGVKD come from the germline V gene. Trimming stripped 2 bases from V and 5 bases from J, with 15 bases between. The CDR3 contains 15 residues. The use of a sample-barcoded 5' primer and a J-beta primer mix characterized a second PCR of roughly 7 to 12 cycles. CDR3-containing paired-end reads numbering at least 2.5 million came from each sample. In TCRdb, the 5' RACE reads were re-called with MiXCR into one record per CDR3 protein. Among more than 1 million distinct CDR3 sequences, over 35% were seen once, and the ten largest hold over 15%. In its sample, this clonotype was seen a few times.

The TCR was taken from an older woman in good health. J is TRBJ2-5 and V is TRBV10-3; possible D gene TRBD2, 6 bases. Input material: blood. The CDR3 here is CAISERESSLETQYF. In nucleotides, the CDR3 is TGTGCCATCAGTGAGCGGGAGTCCAGTTTGGAGACCCAGTACTTC.